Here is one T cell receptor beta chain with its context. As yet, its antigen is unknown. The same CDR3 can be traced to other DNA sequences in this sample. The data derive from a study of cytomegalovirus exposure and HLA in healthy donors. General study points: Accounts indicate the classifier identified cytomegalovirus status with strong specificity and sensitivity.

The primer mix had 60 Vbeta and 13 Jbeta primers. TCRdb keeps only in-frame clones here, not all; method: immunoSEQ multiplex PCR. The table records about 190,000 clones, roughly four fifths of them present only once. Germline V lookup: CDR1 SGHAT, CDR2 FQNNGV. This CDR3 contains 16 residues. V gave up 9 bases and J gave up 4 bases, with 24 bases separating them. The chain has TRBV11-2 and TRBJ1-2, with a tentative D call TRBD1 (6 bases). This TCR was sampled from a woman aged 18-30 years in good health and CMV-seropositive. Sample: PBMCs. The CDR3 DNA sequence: TGTGCCAGTAGCCCGGGGCAGCAGGTCAGGGGCTATGGCTACACCTTC. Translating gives CASSPGQQVRGYGYTF.